A selection of T cell receptor beta chains follows, all from one sample in a study of vaccination effects on CD4 cells after COVID-19. Antigens of these TCRs are unknown. Sequenced by immunoSEQ multiplex PCR; TCRdb stores in-frame clones only, minus some. The table lists 25,000 or so clones, around four fifths of them singletons. This specimen was CD4+ T cells from PBMCs cultured with SARS-CoV-2 spike peptides, taken after COVID-19 vaccination. These receptors were collected from a human donor who received a COVID-19 vaccine. Both conserved end residues are trimmed from each CDR3. The size of a clone is reported for some rows only, either as once, few or many, or as a class for expanded clones.

j_gene | v_gene | abundance | CDR3aa
TRBJ1-1 | TRBV11-3 | . | ASSATRQGEAF
TRBJ2-1 | TRBV7-2 | . | ASSLSRGTRFHEQF
TRBJ1-4 | TRBV5-1 | few | ASSSTSTNEKLF
TRBJ2-7 | TRBV4-1 | . | ASSHPGQGPYEQY
TRBJ2-1 | TRBV19 | . | ASSTLGGVNEQF
TRBJ2-7 | TRBV5-8 | . | ASSLGGLPDYEQY
TRBJ2-7 | TRBV5-4 | . | ASRRMGWSSYEQY
TRBJ2-1 | TRBV4-2 | . | ASSQDRLGEQF
TRBJ2-3 | TRBV10-3 | . | AITGRDSDTQY
TRBJ1-1 | TRBV4-1 | few | ASSQEMGNTEAF
TRBJ1-2 | TRBV2 | . | ASRRVPGGYT
TRBJ1-2 | TRBV27 | few | ASSDILGGSRYT
TRBJ2-5 | TRBV11-2 | . | ASSFPPRVWGEETQY
TRBJ2-2 | TRBV20-1 | few | SASQDPGTGELF
TRBJ2-2 | TRBV5-1 | once | ASSFSAQGNTGELF
TRBJ2-7 | TRBV28 | . | ASSQSGTYEQY
TRBJ1-5 | TRBV12-3/TRBV12-4 | . | ASSRQGGQPQH
TRBJ2-2 | TRBV6-6 | . | ASTSGTKNTGELF
TRBJ1-2 | TRBV7-2 | . | ASSLGHEYGYT
TRBJ1-1 | TRBV7-9 | . | ASSQGQGAPEAF
TRBJ2-3 | TRBV11-2 | . | ASSPGTITDTQY
TRBJ1-4 | TRBV19 | . | ASRKRAQGNEKLF
TRBJ1-3 | TRBV9 | . | ASEDGAGSGNTIY
TRBJ2-7 | TRBV16 | . | ASSHHGAVASSYEQY
TRBJ1-1 | TRBV18 | . | ASSPRVGQATGGAF
TRBJ1-1 | TRBV5-1 | . | ASSFDSTMNTEAF
TRBJ2-1 | TRBV18 | once | ASSLALTGALSNNEQF